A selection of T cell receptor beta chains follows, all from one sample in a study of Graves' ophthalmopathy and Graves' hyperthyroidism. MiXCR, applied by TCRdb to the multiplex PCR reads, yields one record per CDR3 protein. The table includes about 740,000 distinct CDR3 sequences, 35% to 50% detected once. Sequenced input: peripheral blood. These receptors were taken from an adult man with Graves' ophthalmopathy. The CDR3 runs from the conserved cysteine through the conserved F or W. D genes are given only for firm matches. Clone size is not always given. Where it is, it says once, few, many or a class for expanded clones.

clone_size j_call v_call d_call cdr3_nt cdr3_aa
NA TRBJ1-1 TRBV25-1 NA TGTGCCAGCAGTTACCGGTTGGACGAAGCTTTCTTT CASSYRLDEAFF
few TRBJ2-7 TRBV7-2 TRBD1 TGTGCCAGCAGTTACCGCACAGGGGTTCCCCACGAGCAGTACTTC CASSYRTGVPHEQYF
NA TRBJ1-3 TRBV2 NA TGTGCCAGCAGCGTATTGGGGACGGGGGAGACTGGAAACACCATATATTTT CASSVLGTGETGNTIYF
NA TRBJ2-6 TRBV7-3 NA TGTGCCAGCAGCTTAGGGCCATCTTTCTCTGGGGCCAACGTCCTGACTTTC CASSLGPSFSGANVLTF
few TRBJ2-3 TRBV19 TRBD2 TGTGCCAGTAGTCTCCATGGCGGGGGGCGCACAGATACGCAGTATTTT CASSLHGGGRTDTQYF
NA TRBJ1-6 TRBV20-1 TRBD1 TGCAGTGCTAGAGTACCGGGACAGGGGATTTCACCCCTCCACTTT CSARVPGQGISPLHF
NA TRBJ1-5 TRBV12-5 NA TGTGCTAGTGGTAATGGGGGGAATCAGCCCCAGCATTTT CASGNGGNQPQHF
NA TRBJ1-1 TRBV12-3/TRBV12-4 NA TGTGCCAGCACCATCAGGGTCGGGACTGAAGCTTTCTTT CASTIRVGTEAFF
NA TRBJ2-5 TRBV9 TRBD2 TGTGCCAGCTCACCAGGACAGCGGGAGAGGGAGACCCAGTACTTC CASSPGQRERETQYF
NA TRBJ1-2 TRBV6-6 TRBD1 TGTGCCAGCAGGACAGGGGCGGGGGATGGCTACACCTTC CASRTGAGDGYTF
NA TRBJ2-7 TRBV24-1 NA TGTGCCACCAGCGGGGACTACGAGCAGTACTTC CATSGDYEQYF
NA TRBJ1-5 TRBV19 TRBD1 TGTGCCACCAGTCCCGGGACAGGATATGGCAATCAGCCCCAGCATTTT CATSPGTGYGNQPQHF
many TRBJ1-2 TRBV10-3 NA TGTGCCATCAGTGAACAGAAGGCATGGTATGGCTACACCTTC CAISEQKAWYGYTF
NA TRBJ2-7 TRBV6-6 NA TGTGCCAGCACCTCCCGGGCCGAGCAGTACTTC CASTSRAEQYF
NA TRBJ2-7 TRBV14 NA TGTGCCAGCAGCCAAGATGGGGGGAACCCCTACGAGCAGTACTTC CASSQDGGNPYEQYF
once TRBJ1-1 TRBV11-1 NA TGTGCCAGCAGTTACTTACCATCGGGGGGCACTGAAGCTTTCTTT CASSYLPSGGTEAFF
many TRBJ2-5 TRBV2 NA TGTGCCAGCAGTGTTAGGGCAGCCCAAGAGACCCAGTACTTC CASSVRAAQETQYF
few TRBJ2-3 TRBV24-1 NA TGTGCCACCAGTGATCCCGGCCAGGAGATAGATACGCAGTATTTT CATSDPGQEIDTQYF
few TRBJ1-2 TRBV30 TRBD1 TGTGCCTGGAGTGTGGACAGGGGGCTGGGCTACACCTTC CAWSVDRGLGYTF
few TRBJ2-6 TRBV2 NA TGTGCCATCAGTGGGGGGACAGTGTCCTACGTCCTGACTTTC CAISGGTVSYVLTF
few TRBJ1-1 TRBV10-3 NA TGTGCCATCAGTGATCTGGGGGGGCCCAGGAACACTGAAGCTTTCTTT CAISDLGGPRNTEAFF
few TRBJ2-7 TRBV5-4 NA TGTGCCAGCAGCTTGTTAGGAGTTTCCTACGAGCAGTACTTC CASSLLGVSYEQYF
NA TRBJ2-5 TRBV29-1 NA TGCAGCGTTGAAGCCCGGGGGACTCAAGAGACCCAGTACTTC CSVEARGTQETQYF
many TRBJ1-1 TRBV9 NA TGTGCCAGCAGCGCCAGGAACACTGAAGCTTTCTTT CASSARNTEAFF
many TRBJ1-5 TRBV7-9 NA TGTGCCAGCAGCTTAGCGATAGGACAGCCCCAGCATTTT CASSLAIGQPQHF